Reported below is one T cell receptor beta chain. The antigen is not known. Trimming at V came to 3 bases and at J to 8 bases, leaving 4 bases not matched to a gene. The CDR3 totals 13 residues. Germline V CDR1 and CDR2: SNHLY, FYNNEI. The sample originates from a study of CD4 T cell repertoires in COVID-19. Whole-study context: Other coronavirus spike proteins restimulated relabeled CFSE-low cells expanded with IL-2 for around 10 days. Study-level results: Between roughly 6 and 26% of SARS-CoV-2 clonotypes also appeared in SARS-CoV and/or HKU1 spike cultures. Two or all three memory subsets shared several highly expanded SARS-CoV-2-reactive clonotypes.

The memory T cells were sequenced right after ex vivo isolation, without culture. The repertoire was sequenced with immunoSEQ multiplex PCR; TCRdb's copy has only in-frame clones and lacks some. Found here are about 22,000 clones, roughly 87% of them singletons; the top ten hold approximately 0.6%. This chain joins TRBV2 and TRBJ1-2, with TRBD1 identical over 9 bases. The sample in question was central memory CD4+ T cells from blood, obtained before the COVID-19 pandemic. The TCR was taken from a human donor who had COVID-19. Written as DNA, the CDR3 is TGTGCCAGCAGTGACGGGGACAGGGCAGGCTACACCTTC. It translates to CASSDGDRAGYTF.